The source of this TCR beta chain is a study of cytomegalovirus exposure and HLA in healthy donors. Both 60 Vbeta primers and 13 Jbeta primers went into the PCR. Clones were sequenced by immunoSEQ multiplex PCR, and TCRdb holds only the in-frame ones, with some missing. The table records about 180,000 clones, around 80% of them present only once. The CDR3 has 13 residues. General study points: The study recorded 160 or so TCR beta chains that were cytomegalovirus-associated. Later genetic work tied a missense DCLRE1C variant to beta-chain V and J trimming. A previous analysis found most TCR beta V segments productive roughly 87% or roughly 30% of the time.

As to this clone: Its antigen is unknown.

This receptor was taken from a girl aged 5-17 years in good health and CMV-seropositive. The sample was PBMCs. This chain joins TRBV21-1 and TRBJ2-5; the table assigns TRBD1, which was not confirmed against the DNA. TRBV21-1 corresponds to a pseudogene. The CDR3 coding sequence is TGTGCCAGCAGCGAAGGACAGGGAGAGACCCAGTACTTC. Its protein is CASSEGQGETQYF.